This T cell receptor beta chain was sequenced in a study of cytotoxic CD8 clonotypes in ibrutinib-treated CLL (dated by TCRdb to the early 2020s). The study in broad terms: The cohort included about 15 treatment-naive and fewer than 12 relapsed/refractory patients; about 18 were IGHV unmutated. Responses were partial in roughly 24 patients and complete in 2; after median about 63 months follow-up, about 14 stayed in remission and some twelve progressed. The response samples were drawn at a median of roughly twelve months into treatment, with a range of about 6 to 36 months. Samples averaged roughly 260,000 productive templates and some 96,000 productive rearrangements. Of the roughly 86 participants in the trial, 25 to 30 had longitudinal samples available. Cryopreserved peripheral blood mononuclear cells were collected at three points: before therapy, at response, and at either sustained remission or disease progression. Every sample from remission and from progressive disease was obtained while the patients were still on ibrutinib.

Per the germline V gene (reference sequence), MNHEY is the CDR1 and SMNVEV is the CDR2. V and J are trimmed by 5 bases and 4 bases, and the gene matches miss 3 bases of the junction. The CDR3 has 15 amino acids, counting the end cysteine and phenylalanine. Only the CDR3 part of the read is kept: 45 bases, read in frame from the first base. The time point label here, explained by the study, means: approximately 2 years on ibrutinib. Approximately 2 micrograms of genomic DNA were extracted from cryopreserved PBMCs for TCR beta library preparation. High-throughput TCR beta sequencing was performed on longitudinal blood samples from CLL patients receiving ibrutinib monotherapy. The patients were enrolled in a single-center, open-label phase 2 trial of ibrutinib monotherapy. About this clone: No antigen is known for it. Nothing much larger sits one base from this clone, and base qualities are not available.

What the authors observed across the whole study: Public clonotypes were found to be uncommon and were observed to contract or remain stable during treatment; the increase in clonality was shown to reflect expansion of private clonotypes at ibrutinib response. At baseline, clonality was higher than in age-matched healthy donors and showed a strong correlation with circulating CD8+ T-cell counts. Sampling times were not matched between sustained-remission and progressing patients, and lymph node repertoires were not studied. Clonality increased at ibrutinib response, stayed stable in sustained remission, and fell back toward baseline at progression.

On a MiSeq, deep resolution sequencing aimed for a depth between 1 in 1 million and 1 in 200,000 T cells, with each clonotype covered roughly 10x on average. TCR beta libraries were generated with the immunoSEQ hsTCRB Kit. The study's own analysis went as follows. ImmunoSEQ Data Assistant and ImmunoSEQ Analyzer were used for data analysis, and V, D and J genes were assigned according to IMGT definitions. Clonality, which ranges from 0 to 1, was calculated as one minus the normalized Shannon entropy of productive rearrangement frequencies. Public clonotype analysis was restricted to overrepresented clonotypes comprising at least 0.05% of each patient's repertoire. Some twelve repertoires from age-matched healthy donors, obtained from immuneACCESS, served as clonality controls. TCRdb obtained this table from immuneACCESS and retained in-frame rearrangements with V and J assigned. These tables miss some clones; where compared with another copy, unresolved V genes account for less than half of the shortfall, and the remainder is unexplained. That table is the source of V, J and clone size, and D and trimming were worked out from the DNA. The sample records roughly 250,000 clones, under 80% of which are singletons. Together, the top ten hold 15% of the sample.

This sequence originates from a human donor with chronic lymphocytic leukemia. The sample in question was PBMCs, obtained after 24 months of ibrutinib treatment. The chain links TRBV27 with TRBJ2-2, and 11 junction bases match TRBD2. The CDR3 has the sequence CASSVLAGGTGELFF. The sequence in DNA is TGTGCCAGCAGTGTTCTAGCGGGGGGCACCGGGGAGCTGTTTTTT.